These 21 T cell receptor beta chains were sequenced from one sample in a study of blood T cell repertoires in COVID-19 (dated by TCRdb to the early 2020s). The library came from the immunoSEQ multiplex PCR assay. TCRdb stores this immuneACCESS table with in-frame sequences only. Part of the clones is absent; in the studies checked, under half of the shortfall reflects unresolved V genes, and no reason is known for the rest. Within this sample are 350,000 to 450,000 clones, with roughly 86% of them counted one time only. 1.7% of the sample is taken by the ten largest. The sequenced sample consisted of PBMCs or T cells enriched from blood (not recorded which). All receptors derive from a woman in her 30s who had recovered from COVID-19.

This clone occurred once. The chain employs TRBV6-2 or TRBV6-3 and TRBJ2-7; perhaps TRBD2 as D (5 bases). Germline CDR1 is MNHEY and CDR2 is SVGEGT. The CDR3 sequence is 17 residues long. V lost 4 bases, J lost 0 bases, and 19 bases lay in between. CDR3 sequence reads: CASSSEALTRVSYEQYF. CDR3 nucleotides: TGTGCCAGCAGTTCCGAAGCATTAACTAGGGTCTCCTACGAGCAGTACTTC.

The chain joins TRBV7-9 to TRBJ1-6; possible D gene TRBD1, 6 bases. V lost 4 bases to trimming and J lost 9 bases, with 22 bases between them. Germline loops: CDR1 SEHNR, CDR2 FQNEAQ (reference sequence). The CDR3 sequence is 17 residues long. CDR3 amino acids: CASSSGTDSKGVSPLHF. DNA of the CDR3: TGTGCCAGCAGCTCCGGGACCGATTCGAAGGGGGTTTCACCCCTCCACTTT.

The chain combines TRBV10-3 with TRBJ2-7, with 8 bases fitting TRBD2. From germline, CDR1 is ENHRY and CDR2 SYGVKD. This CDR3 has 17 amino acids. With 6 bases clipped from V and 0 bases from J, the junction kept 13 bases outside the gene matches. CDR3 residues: CAIRSQGAGGFSYEQYF. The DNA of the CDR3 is TGTGCCATCAGATCCCAGGGCGCGGGGGGCTTCTCCTACGAGCAGTACTTC.

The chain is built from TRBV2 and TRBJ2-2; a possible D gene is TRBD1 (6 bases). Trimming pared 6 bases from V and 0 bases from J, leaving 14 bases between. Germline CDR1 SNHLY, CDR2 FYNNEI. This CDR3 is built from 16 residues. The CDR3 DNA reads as TGTGCCAGCAGCCCACAGGGTATCGCGAACACCGGGGAGCTGTTTTTT. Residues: CASSPQGIANTGELFF.

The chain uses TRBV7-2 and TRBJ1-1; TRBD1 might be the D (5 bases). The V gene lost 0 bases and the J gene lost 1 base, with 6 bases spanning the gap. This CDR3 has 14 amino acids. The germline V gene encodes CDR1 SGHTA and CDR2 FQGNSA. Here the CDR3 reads CASSLARANTEAFF. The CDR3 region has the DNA TGTGCCAGCAGCTTAGCCAGGGCGAACACTGAAGCTTTCTTT. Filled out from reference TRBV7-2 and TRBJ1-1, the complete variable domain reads GAGVSQSPSNKVTEKGKDVELRCDPISGHTALYWYRQSLGQGLEFLIYFQGNSAPDKSGLPSDRFSAERTGGSVSTLTIQRTQQEDSAVYLCASSLARANTEAFFGQGTRLTVV.

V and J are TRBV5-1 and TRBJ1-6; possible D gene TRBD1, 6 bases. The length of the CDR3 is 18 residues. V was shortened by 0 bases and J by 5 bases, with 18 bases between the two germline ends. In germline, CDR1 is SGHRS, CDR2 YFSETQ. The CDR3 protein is CASSLGNRDTGHNSPLHF. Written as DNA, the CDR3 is TGCGCCAGCAGCTTGGGAAACCGGGACACTGGCCATAATTCACCCCTCCACTTT.

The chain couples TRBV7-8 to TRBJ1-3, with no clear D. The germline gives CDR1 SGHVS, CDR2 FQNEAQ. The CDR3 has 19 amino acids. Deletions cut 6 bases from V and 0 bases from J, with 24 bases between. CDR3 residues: CASSNRSRFGGASGNTIYF. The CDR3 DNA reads TGTGCCAGCAGTAATCGGTCCCGGTTTGGCGGAGCCTCTGGAAACACCATATATTTT.

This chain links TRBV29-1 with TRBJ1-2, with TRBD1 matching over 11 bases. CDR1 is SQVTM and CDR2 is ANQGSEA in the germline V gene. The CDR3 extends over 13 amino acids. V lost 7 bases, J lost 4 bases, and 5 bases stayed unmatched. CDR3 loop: CSGGTGGPYGYTF. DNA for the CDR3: TGCAGCGGGGGGACAGGGGGACCCTATGGCTACACCTTC.

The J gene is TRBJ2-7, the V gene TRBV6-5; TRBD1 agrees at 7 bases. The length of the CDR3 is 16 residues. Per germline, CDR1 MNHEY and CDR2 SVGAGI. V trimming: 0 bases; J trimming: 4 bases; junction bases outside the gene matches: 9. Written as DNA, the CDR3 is TGTGCCAGCAGTTACTCGGCAGGGGGTAACTTTTACGAGCAGTACTTC. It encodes CASSYSAGGNFYEQYF.

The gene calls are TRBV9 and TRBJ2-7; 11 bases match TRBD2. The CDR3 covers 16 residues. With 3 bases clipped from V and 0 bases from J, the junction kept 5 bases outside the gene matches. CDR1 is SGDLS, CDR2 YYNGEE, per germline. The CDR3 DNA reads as TGTGCCAGCAGCGACCCACTAGCGGGAGACTCCTACGAGCAGTACTTC. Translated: CASSDPLAGDSYEQYF. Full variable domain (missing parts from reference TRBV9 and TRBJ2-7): DSGVTQTPKHLITATGQRVTLRCSPRSGDLSVYWYQQSLDQGLQFLIQYYNGEERAKGNILERFSAQQFPDLHSELNLSSLELGDSALYFCASSDPLAGDSYEQYFGPGTRLTVT.

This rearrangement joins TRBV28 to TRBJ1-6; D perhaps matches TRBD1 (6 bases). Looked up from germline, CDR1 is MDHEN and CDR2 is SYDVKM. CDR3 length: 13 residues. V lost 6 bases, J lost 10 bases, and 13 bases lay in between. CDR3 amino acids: CASRGAMGSPLHF. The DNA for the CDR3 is TGTGCCAGCAGGGGGGCAATGGGGTCACCCCTCCACTTT.

The DNA for the CDR3 is TGTGCCTGGAGTGTAGGAAAGTTGGCCAGCGCGTCTAACTATGGCTACACCTTC. It specifies CAWSVGKLASASNYGYTF. The chain is built from TRBV30 and TRBJ1-2; D not resolved. Trimming shortened V by 0 bases and J by 0 bases, and 20 bases separated the two germline ends. Germline V gene lookup returns CDR1 GTSNPN and CDR2 SVGIG (reference sequence). The CDR3 loop spans 18 amino acids.

As DNA, the CDR3 is TGTGCCAGCAGCTTGCGATTTCCAGGGACACCCTACGAGCAGTACTTC. Translated, it gives CASSLRFPGTPYEQYF. The chain joins TRBV5-6 to TRBJ2-7; D might be TRBD1 (6 bases). V was trimmed by 1 base and J by 2 bases, leaving 16 bases between them. CDR3 length: 16 residues. From germline, CDR1 is SGHDT and CDR2 YYEEEE.

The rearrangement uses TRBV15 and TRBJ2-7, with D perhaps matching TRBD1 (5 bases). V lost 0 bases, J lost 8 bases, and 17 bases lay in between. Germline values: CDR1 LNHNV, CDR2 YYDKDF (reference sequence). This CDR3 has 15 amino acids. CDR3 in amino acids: CATSRDLVQGAKQYF. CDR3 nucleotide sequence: TGTGCCACCAGCAGAGATCTCGTGCAGGGCGCCAAGCAGTACTTC. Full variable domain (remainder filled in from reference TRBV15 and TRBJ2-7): DAMVIQNPRYQVTQFGKPVTLSCSQTLNHNVMYWYQQKSSQAPKLLFHYYDKDFNNEADTPDNFQSRRPNTSFCFLDIRSPGLGDTAMYLCATSRDLVQGAKQYFGPGTRLTVT.

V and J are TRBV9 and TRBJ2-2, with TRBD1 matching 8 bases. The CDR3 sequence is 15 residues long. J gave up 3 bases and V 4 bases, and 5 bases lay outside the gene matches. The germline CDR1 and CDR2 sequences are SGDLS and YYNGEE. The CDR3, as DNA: TGTGCCAGCAGCTTTGACAGGGGAGACACCGGGGAGCTGTTTTTT. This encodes CASSFDRGDTGELFF.

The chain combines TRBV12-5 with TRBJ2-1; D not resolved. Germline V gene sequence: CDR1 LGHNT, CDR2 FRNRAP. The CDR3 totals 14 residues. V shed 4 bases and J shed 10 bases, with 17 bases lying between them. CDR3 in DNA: TGTGCTAGTGGTTCTCCCCTACCTCCTAGGGAGCAGTTCTTC. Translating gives CASGSPLPPREQFF.

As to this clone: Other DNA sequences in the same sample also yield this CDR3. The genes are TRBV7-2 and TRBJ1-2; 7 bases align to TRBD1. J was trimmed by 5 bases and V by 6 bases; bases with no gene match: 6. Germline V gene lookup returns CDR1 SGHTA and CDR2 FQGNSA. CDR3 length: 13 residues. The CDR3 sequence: CASSSGQFYGYTF. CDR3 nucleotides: TGTGCCAGCAGTTCGGGACAGTTTTATGGCTACACCTTC. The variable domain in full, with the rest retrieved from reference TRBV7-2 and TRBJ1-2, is GAGVSQSPSNKVTEKGKDVELRCDPISGHTALYWYRQSLGQGLEFLIYFQGNSAPDKSGLPSDRFSAERTGGSVSTLTIQRTQQEDSAVYLCASSSGQFYGYTFGSGTRLTVV.

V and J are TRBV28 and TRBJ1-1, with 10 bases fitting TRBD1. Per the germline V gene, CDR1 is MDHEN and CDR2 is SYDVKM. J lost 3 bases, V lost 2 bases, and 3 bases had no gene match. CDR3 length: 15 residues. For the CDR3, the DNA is TGTGCCAGCAGTTTACAGACAGGGGGCGACACTGAAGCTTTCTTT. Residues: CASSLQTGGDTEAFF.

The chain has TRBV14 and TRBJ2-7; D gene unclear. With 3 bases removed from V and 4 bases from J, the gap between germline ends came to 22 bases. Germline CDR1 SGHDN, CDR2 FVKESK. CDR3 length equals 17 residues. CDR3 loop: CASSHHDKVFALYEQYF. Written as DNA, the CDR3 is TGTGCCAGCAGCCACCACGACAAAGTCTTCGCTTTGTACGAGCAGTACTTC.

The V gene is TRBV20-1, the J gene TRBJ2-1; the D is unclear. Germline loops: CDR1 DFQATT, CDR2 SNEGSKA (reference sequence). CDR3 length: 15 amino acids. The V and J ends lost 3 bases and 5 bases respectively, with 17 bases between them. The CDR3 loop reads CSASEAGHPDNEQFF. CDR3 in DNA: TGCAGTGCTAGTGAGGCAGGCCATCCCGACAATGAGCAGTTCTTC.

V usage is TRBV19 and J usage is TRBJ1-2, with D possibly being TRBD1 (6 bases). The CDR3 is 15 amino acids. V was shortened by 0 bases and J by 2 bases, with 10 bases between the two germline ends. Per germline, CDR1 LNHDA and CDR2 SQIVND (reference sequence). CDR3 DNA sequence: TGTGCCAGTAGTATAGACACAGACAGGAACTATGGCTACACCTTC. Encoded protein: CASSIDTDRNYGYTF.